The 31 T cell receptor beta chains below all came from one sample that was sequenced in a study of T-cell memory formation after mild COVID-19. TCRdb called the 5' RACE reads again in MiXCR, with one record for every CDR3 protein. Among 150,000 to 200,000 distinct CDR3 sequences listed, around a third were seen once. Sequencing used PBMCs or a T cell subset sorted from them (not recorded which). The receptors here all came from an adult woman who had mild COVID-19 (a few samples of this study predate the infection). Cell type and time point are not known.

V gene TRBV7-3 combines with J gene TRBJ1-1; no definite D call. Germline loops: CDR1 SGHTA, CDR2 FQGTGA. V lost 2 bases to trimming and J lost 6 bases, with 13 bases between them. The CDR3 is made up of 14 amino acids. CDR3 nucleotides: TGTGCCAGCAGCTTATCCCATGCCCGGGCTGAAGCTTTCTTT. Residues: CASSLSHARAEAFF.

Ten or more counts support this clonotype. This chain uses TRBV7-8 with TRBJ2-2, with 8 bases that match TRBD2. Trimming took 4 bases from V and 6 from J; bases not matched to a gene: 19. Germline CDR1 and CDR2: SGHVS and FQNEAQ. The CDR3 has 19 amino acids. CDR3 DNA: TGTGCCAGCAGCTCCCCAAGTTGGAGCGGGAGTCGCCCGCCCGGGGAGCTGTTTTTT. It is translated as CASSSPSWSGSRPPGELFF.

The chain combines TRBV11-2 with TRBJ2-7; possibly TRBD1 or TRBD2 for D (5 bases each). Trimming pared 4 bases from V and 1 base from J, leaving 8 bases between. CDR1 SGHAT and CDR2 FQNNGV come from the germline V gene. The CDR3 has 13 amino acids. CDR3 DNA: TGTGCCAGCAGCTCGGGGCCTTCCTACGAGCAGTACTTC. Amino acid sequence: CASSSGPSYEQYF.

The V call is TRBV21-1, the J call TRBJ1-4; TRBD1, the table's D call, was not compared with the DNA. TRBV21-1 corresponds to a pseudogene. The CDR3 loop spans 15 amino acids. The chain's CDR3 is CASSKAQGAGEKLFF. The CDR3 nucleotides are TGTGCCAGCAGCAAAGCGCAGGGGGCAGGCGAAAAACTGTTTTTT.

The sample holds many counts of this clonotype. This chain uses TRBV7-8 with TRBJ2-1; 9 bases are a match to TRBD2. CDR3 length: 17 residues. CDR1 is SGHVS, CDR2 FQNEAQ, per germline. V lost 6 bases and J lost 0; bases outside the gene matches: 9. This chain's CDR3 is CASSYPSGANSYNEQFF. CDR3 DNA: TGTGCCAGCAGTTACCCTAGCGGGGCGAACTCCTACAATGAGCAGTTCTTC.

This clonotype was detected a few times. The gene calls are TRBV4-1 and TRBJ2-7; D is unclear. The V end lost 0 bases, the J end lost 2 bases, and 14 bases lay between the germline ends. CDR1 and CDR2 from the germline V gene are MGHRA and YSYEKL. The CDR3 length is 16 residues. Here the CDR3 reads CASSQDAPDPAYEQYF. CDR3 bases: TGCGCCAGCAGCCAAGATGCCCCAGATCCTGCCTACGAGCAGTACTTC.

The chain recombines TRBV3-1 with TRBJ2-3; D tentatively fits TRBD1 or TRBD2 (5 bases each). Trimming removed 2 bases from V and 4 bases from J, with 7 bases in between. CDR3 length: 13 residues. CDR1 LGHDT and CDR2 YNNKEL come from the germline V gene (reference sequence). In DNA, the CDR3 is TGTGCCAGCAGCCAAAGGGGAGCAGATACGCAGTATTTT. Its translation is CASSQRGADTQYF.

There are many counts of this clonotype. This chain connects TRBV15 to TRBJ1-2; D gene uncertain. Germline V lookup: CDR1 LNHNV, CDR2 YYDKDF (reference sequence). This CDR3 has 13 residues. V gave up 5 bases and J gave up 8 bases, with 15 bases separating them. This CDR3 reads CATSSTPRLGYTF. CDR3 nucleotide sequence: TGTGCCACCAGCTCGACCCCGCGGCTAGGCTACACCTTC.

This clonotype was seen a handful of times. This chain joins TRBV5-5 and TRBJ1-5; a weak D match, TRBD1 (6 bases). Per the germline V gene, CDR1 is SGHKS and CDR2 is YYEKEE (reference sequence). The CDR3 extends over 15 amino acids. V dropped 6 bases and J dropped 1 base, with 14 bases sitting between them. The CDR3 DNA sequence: TGTGCCAGCACCCGCGGGCAGGGGAGCAATCAGCCCCAGCATTTT. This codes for CASTRGQGSNQPQHF.

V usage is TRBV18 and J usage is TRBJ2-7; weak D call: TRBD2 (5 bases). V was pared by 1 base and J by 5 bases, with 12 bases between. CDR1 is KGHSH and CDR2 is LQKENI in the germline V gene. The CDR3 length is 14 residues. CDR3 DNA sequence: TGTGCCAGCTCACCACAGCTTGGGAGTGACGAGCAGTACTTC. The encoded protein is CASSPQLGSDEQYF.

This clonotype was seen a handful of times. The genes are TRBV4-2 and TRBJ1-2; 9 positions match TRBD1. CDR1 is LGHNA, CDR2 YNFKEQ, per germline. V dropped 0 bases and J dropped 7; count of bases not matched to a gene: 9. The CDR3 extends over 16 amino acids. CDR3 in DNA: TGTGCCAGCAGCCAAGATATCCGGGACAGGGCGGGTGGCTACACCTTC. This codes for CASSQDIRDRAGGYTF.

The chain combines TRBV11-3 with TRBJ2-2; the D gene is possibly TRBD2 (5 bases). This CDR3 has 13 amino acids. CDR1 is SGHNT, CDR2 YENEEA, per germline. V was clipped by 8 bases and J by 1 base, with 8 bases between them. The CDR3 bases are TGTGCCAGCGCGGGCAAGAACACCGGGGAGCTGTTTTTT. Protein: CASAGKNTGELFF.

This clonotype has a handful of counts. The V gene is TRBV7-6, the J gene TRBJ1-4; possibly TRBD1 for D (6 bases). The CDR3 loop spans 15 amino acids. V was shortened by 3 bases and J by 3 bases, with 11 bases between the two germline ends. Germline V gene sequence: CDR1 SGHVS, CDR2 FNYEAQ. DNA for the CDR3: TGTGCCAGCAGCTTCTTGGGGGCTCCTAATGAAAAACTGTTTTTT. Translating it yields CASSFLGAPNEKLFF.

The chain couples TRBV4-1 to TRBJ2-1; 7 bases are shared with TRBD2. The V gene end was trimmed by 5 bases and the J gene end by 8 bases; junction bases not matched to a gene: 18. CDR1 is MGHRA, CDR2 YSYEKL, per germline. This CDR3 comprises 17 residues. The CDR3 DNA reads TGCGCCAGCAGCTCAAGGGCGTGGGGGAAGGGGAGGGATGAGCAGTTCTTC. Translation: CASSSRAWGKGRDEQFF.

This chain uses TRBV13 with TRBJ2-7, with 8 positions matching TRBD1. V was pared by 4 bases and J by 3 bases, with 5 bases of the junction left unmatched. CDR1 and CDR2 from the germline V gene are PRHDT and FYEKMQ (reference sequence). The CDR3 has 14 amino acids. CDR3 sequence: CASSSDRAGYEQYF. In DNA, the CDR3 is TGTGCCAGCAGCTCGGACAGGGCCGGCTACGAGCAGTACTTC.

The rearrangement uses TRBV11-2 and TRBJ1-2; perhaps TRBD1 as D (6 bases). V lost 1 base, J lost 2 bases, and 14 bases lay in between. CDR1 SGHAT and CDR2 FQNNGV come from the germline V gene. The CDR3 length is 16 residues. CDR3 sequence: CASSLVGLQGNYGYTF. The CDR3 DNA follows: TGTGCCAGCAGCTTAGTTGGGCTCCAGGGGAACTATGGCTACACCTTC.

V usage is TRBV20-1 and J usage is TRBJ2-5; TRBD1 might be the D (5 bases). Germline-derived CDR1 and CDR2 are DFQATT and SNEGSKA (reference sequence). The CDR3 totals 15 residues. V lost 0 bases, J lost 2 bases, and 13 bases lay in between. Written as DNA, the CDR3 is TGCAGTGCTAGAGACATTAGGGGTCGGCAAGAGACCCAGTACTTC. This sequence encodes CSARDIRGRQETQYF.

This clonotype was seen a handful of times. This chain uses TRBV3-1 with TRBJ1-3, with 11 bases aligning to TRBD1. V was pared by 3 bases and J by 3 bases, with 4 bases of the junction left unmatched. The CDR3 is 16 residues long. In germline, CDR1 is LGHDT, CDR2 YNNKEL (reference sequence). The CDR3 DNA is TGTGCCAGCAGCCACGGGACAGGGGGATTTGGAAACACCATATATTTT. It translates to CASSHGTGGFGNTIYF.

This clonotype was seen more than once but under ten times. The CDR3 sequence is CASSLGGVSNEQYF. CDR3 coding DNA: TGCGCCAGCAGCTTGGGAGGGGTAAGCAACGAGCAGTACTTC. The chain employs TRBV5-1 and TRBJ2-7, with D perhaps given as TRBD1 or TRBD2 (5 bases each). The CDR3 runs 14 residues. Per germline, CDR1 SGHRS and CDR2 YFSETQ. The V gene lost 0 bases and the J gene lost 5 bases, with 12 bases spanning the gap. Complete variable domain (other parts from reference TRBV5-1 and TRBJ2-7): KAGVTQTPRYLIKTRGQQVTLSCSPISGHRSVSWYQQTPGQGLQFLFEYFSETQRNKGNFPGRFSGRQFSNSRSEMNVSTLELGDSALYLCASSLGGVSNEQYFGPGTRLTVT.

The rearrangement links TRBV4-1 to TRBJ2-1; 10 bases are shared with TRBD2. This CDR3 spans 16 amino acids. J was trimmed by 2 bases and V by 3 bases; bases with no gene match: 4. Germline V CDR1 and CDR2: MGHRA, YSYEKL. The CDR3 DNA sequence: TGCGCCAGCAGCCAGAGACTAGCGGGTCCCTACAATGAGCAGTTCTTC. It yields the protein CASSQRLAGPYNEQFF.

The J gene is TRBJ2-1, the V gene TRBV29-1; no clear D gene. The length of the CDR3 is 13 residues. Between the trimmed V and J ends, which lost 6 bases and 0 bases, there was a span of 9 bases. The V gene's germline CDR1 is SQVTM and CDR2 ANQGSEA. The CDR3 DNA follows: TGCAGCGTACATACGAGCTCCTACAATGAGCAGTTCTTC. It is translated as CSVHTSSYNEQFF.

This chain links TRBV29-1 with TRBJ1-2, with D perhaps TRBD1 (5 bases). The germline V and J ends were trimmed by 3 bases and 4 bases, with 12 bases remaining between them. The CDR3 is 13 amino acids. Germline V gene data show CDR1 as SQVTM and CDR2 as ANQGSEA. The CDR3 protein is CSVDVGGSYGYTF. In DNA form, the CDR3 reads TGCAGCGTTGATGTCGGGGGTAGCTATGGCTACACCTTC.

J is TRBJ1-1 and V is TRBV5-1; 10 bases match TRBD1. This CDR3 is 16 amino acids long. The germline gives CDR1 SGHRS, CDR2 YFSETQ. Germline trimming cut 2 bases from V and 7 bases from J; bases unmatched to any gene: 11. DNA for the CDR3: TGCGCCAGCAGCTTTTCTCCCCCGGGACAGGGGTTTGAAGCTTTCTTT. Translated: CASSFSPPGQGFEAFF.

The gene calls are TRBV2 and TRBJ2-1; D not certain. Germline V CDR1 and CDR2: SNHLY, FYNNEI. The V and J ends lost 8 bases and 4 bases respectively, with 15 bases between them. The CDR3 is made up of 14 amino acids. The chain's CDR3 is CASLVASGYNEQFF. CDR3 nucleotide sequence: TGTGCCAGCCTGGTGGCTAGTGGGTACAATGAGCAGTTCTTC.

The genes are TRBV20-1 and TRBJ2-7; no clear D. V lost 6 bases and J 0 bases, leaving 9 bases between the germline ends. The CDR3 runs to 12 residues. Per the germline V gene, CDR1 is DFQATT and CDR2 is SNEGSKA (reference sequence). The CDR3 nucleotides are TGCAGTGCCCCGACCGACTCCTACGAGCAGTACTTC. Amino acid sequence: CSAPTDSYEQYF.

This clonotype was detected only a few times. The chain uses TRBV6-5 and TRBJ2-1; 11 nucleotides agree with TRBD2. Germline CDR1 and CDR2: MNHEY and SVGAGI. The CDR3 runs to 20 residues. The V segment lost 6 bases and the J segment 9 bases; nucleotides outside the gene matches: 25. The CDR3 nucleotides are TGTGCCAGCAGCCGAGACAGAACGGGAGGGACTAGCGGAGCTACCCGTGAGCAGTTCTTC. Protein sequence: CASSRDRTGGTSGATREQFF.

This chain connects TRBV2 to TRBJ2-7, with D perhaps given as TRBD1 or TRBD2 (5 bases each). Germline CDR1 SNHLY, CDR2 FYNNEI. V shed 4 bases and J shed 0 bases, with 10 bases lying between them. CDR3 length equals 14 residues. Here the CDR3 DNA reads TGTGCCAGCAGTGTCCCGGGGACCTCCTACGAGCAGTACTTC. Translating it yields CASSVPGTSYEQYF.

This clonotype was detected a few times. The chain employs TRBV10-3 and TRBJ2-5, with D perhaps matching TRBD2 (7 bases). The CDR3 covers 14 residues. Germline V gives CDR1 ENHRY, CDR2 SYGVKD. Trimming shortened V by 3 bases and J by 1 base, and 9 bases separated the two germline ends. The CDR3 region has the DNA TGTGCCATCAGTGACGGGGGGCCCCAAGAGACCCAGTACTTC. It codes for CAISDGGPQETQYF.

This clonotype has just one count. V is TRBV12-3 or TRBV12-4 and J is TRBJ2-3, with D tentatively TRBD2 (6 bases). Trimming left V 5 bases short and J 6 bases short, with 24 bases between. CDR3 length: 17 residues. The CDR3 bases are TGTGCCAGCAGTCCTAGGGTGGGAGCCAACCGGGGGGATACGCAGTATTTT. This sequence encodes CASSPRVGANRGDTQYF.

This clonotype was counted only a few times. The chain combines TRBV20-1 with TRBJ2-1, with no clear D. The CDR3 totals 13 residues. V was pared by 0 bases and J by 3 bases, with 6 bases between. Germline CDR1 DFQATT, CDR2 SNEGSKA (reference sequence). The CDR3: CSARDRLYNEQFF. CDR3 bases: TGCAGTGCTAGAGATAGGCTCTACAATGAGCAGTTCTTC.

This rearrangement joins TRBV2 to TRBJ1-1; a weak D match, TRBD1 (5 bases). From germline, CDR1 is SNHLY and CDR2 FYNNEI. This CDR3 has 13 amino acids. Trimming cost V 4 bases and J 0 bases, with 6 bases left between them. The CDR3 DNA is TGTGCCAGCAGTGGGACAATGAACACTGAAGCTTTCTTT. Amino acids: CASSGTMNTEAFF.